This T cell receptor beta chain was profiled in a study of shared clonotypes between healthy human individuals. Per the germline V gene, CDR1 is MNHEY and CDR2 is SMNVEV (reference sequence). The CDR3 has 15 amino acids. Trimming took 4 bases from V and 7 from J, leaving 14 bases between them. Genomic DNA (from each subset) was split evenly across several immunoSEQ plates. The method was immunoSEQ multiplex PCR; TCRdb's version includes in-frame clones alone and lacks a portion of them. The profile covers 2 million to 2.5 million clones, with approximately 94% appearing a single time and roughly 1% taken by the ten largest. CD8 cells classed as naive were CD45RO-negative and positively selected for CCR7, excluding terminally differentiated effector memory CD45RA+ cells. Study results and limitations: Non-shared clonotypes had lower generation probabilities than those shared by all four donors.

Note on this clone: Its specificity is not known.

This TCR was sampled from a man aged 18 to 35 in good health. Sequenced: naive CD8+ T cells sorted from blood. The J gene is TRBJ1-6, the V gene TRBV27, with a possible D match to TRBD1 (5 bases). The CDR3 is CASSSPGLTNSPLHF. CDR3 coding DNA: TGTGCCAGCAGTTCGCCGGGACTGACGAATTCACCCCTCCACTTT.